The 7 T cell receptor beta chains reported below all come from one sample, sequenced in a study of control samples from healthy donors and cancer patients. Sequencing used immunoSEQ multiplex PCR; TCRdb keeps in-frame clones, though not all of them. The sample lists 150,000 to 200,000 clones, around nine tenths occurring once. Material for sequencing was blood. All receptors derive from a man in his thirties or forties in good health.

This clone was recorded once. The rearrangement joins TRBV3-1 (or the pseudogene TRBV3-2) to TRBJ1-3; D may be TRBD1 (6 bases). The CDR3 consists of 17 residues. With 2 bases removed from V and 5 bases from J, the gap between germline ends came to 19 bases. The germline CDR1 and CDR2 sequences are LGHDT and YNNKEL (reference sequence). This CDR3 reads CASSQTGRTQGRNTIYF. In nucleotides, the CDR3 is TGTGCCAGCAGCCAAACCGGGCGGACGCAGGGGAGAAACACCATATATTTT.

This rearrangement joins TRBV6-5 to TRBJ1-5, with D uncertain. Trimming took 0 bases from V and 7 from J, leaving 10 bases between them. Germline lookup yields CDR1 MNHEY and CDR2 SVGAGI. The CDR3 is made up of 14 amino acids. CDR3 nucleotide sequence: TGTGCCAGCAGTTACTCGAACTTTGGGCAGCCCCAGCATTTT. It yields the protein CASSYSNFGQPQHF.

This rearrangement joins TRBV19 to TRBJ1-1; D gene unclear. Trimming cost V 3 bases and J 5 bases, with 7 bases left between them. Germline CDR1 reads LNHDA; CDR2 reads SQIVND (reference sequence). The CDR3 totals 12 residues. DNA for the CDR3: TGTGCCAGTAGTATGGGTGGGACTGAAGCTTTCTTT. As protein: CASSMGGTEAFF.

CDR3 in amino acids: CASSNLAGGPGELFF. The CDR3 DNA is TGTGCCAGCAGTAACCTAGCGGGGGGGCCCGGGGAGCTGTTTTTT. This chain connects TRBV2 to TRBJ2-2; 12 bases map to TRBD2. The CDR3 has 15 residues. V lost 5 bases to trimming and J lost 6 bases; unmatched junction nucleotides: 4. The germline V gene has CDR1 SNHLY and CDR2 FYNNEI.

This clone was found once. The chain is built from TRBV18 and TRBJ1-1; D may be TRBD1 (5 bases). CDR1 KGHSH and CDR2 LQKENI come from the germline V gene. The length of the CDR3 is 15 residues. V lost 0 bases to trimming and J lost 4 bases, with 12 bases between them. CDR3 residues: CASSPPGVGTTEAFF. CDR3 DNA: TGTGCCAGCTCACCACCGGGGGTTGGGACCACTGAAGCTTTCTTT. The variable domain in full, completed from reference TRBV18 and TRBJ1-1, reads NAGVMQNPRHLVRRRGQEARLRCSPMKGHSHVYWYRQLPEEGLKFMVYLQKENIIDESGMPKERFSAEFPKEGPSILRIQQVVRGDSAAYFCASSPPGVGTTEAFFGQGTRLTVV.

The chain employs TRBV28 and TRBJ1-5; weak D call: TRBD1 (5 bases). CDR3 length: 13 residues. CDR1 is MDHEN, CDR2 SYDVKM, per germline. Trimming shortened V by 3 bases and J by 5 bases, and 8 bases separated the two germline ends. The CDR3 loop reads CASSFRGYQPQHF. DNA of the CDR3: TGTGCCAGCAGTTTTAGGGGTTATCAGCCCCAGCATTTT. Variable domain in full (rest from reference TRBV28 and TRBJ1-5): DVKVTQSSRYLVKRTGEKVFLECVQDMDHENMFWYRQDPGLGLRLIYFSYDVKMKEKGDIPEGYSVSREKKERFSLILESASTNQTSMYLCASSFRGYQPQHFGDGTRLSIL.

The chain combines TRBV19 with TRBJ2-5; 11 nucleotides match TRBD2. CDR1 is LNHDA and CDR2 is SQIVND in the germline V gene (reference sequence). With 3 bases clipped from V and 4 bases from J, the junction kept 4 bases outside the gene matches. This CDR3 comprises 15 residues. The CDR3 bases are TGTGCCAGTAGTATTGGACTAGCGGGTCGAGAGACCCAGTACTTC. This encodes CASSIGLAGRETQYF. Full variable domain (outside the CDR3, taken from reference TRBV19 and TRBJ2-5): DGGITQSPKYLFRKEGQNVTLSCEQNLNHDAMYWYRQDPGQGLRLIYYSQIVNDFQKGDIAEGYSVSREKKESFPLTVTSAQKNPTAFYLCASSIGLAGRETQYFGPGTRLLVL.